This T cell receptor beta chain was sequenced in a study of control samples from healthy donors and cancer patients. Sequencing used immunoSEQ multiplex PCR; TCRdb keeps in-frame clones, though not all of them. The sample lists approximately 180,000 clones, 90% to 95% occurring once. This CDR3 has 14 amino acids. Germline V gene lookup returns CDR1 MNHEY and CDR2 SVGAGI. The ends were cut back, 8 bases at V and 8 bases at J, with 19 bases in the middle. The rearrangement uses TRBV6-5 and TRBJ2-1; possible D gene TRBD2, 6 bases. The material sequenced was blood. This TCR was sampled from a woman between 18 and 29 years old in good health. In nucleotides, the CDR3 is TGTGCCAGCGGTCGCCCCGGGACTTTGGATGAGCAGTTCTTC. This encodes CASGRPGTLDEQFF.